This T cell receptor (beta chain) was obtained from a study of blood T cell repertoires in COVID-19 (dated by TCRdb to 2020 to 2021). At the level of the whole study: The collaborator samples originated in the United States, Italy and Spain and spanned the acute and convalescent phases of COVID-19. The material from the prospective study consisted of cDNA or gDNA derived from T cells, B-cell-depleted T cells, or PBMCs. Subjects who had been exposed to COVID-19, were actively infected with it, or had recovered from it provided the deeply sampled blood TCRbeta repertoires that made up the dataset. The repertoires were released in a freely available public database intended as a resource for research on the immune response to SARS-CoV-2. Samples came from the ongoing ImmuneRACE study (first 160 participants) plus 1,254 subjects from 6 global collaborators. Nearly every sample came with metadata listing a de-identified subject ID, COVID-19 status, age in years and sex. Where available, HLA class I and class II types were obtained from metadata supplied by the sample provider rather than from assay-based typing. Here is what the overall study found, with its caveats: How much clinical and demographic metadata was included differed by source and by participant, and the metadata was provided uncurated.

In the prospective study, participants were about 18 to 89 years old, resided in 25 or so geographic areas of the United States, and were enrolled through a virtual design. In the prospective study, participants were assigned to cohorts based on the clinical history participants reported in a screening survey and a study questionnaire. Exposed participants were defined as having been in contact with someone with a PCR-confirmed or clinician-diagnosed COVID-19 case within 2 weeks of study entry. In the prospective study, whole blood, serum and a nasopharyngeal or oropharyngeal swab were collected from each participant by mobile phlebotomists. Participants in the prospective study had the option to provide additional blood draws and questionnaires over a roughly 2-month period. Before DNA extraction, prospective study blood samples were shipped either frozen or at room temperature. V sheds 4 bases and J sheds 8 bases, leaving 18 bases between their ends. CDR1 and CDR2 (SGHVS, FNYEAQ) derive from the germline V gene. From its cysteine to its phenylalanine, the CDR3 spans 15 amino acids. Just CDR3 DNA is preserved here, 45 bases in frame from base 1.

TCRbeta CDR3 regions were amplified from genomic DNA by means of the immunoSEQ Assay, a bias-controlled multiplex PCR. As for how the authors treated the data: The number of nucleated cells in each sample was estimated from the amplification of reference gene primers within the assay. To quantify the absolute abundance of each unique TCRbeta CDR3 rearrangement, sequence reads were collapsed and filtered. For each sample, productive Simpson clonality was calculated as the square root of Simpson's diversity index over productive rearrangements. TCRdb stores this immuneACCESS table with in-frame sequences only. Part of the clones is absent; in the studies checked, under half of the shortfall reflects unresolved V genes, and no reason is known for the rest. That table supplies the V and J calls and clone size; D and trimming were determined from the DNA. Recorded for this sample are more than 300,000 clones; 90% of them occurred a single time. The ten largest clones represent 3% to 5% of the sample.

About this clone itself: Its antigen remains unidentified. No quality values exist for individual bases; no much larger clone is one base distant.

Recombination joined TRBV7-6 with TRBJ1-3, with no D gene named confidently. Sequenced material: PBMCs or T cells enriched from blood (not recorded which). This sequence originates from a woman aged 25 to 39 who had been exposed to COVID-19. The CDR3 in this case is CASSSTLTGRDTIYF. The DNA sequence is as follows: TGTGCCAGCAGCTCGACACTCACGGGGAGAGACACCATATATTTT.